This T cell receptor beta chain was profiled in a study of cytomegalovirus exposure and HLA in healthy donors. PCR primers comprised 60 Vbeta and 13 Jbeta primers. Data came from immunoSEQ multiplex PCR; TCRdb stores just in-frame clones and leaves some out. The sample records roughly 200,000 clones, under 70% being singletons. Note on this clone: Its antigen is still unknown.

Findings and caveats of the study: Cytomegalovirus-associated TCR beta chains were listed, numbering around 150. There were several of the most significant clusters that appeared linked to common viral pathogens in a later analysis.

The length of the CDR3 is 17 residues. Germline V gives CDR1 WSHSY, CDR2 SAAADI. J was trimmed by 5 bases and V by 3 bases; bases with no gene match: 12. Source material: PBMCs. This rearrangement joins TRBV10-2 to TRBJ2-5, with 10 bases aligning to TRBD2. The receptor's source is a man in his forties in good health and CMV-seropositive. DNA for the CDR3: TGCGCCAGCAGTGATTATTGGGAGCGGGGGGGCGGGGAGACCCAGTACTTC. Protein product: CASSDYWERGGGETQYF.